The T cell receptor (beta chain) described here comes from a study of OX40 agonist ivuxolimab in advanced cancers. Study as a whole: Head and neck, renal cell, melanoma or hepatocellular carcinoma were the cancers that dose-escalation patients had. Mean age around 64 years, range about 23 to 79; roughly 82% male. Study-wide results and caveats: CD8+ T cells averaged more expanded clones than CD4+. Within 6 weeks, CD4+ and CD8+ blood T cells expanded clonally at 0.1 to 3.0 mg/kg.

Details on this clone: Its antigen is still unknown.

The CDR3 is made up of 13 amino acids. Germline-derived CDR1 and CDR2 are SGHAT and FQNNGV. Trimming removed 3 bases from V and 5 bases from J, with 8 bases in between. The table came from immunoSEQ multiplex PCR; TCRdb's copy has only in-frame clones and leaves some out. The data hold approximately 58,000 clones, with roughly 81% observed a single time. The TCR originated in an adult with an advanced solid tumor such as melanoma, head and neck, liver or kidney cancer. The chain couples TRBV11-2 to TRBJ2-4; D gene uncertain. The sample consisted of CD4+ or CD8+ T cells sorted from blood, taken in a trial of the OX40 agonist ivuxolimab. CDR3 residues: CASSFAGENIQYF. The CDR3 DNA follows: TGTGCCAGCAGCTTCGCTGGGGAAAACATTCAGTACTTC.